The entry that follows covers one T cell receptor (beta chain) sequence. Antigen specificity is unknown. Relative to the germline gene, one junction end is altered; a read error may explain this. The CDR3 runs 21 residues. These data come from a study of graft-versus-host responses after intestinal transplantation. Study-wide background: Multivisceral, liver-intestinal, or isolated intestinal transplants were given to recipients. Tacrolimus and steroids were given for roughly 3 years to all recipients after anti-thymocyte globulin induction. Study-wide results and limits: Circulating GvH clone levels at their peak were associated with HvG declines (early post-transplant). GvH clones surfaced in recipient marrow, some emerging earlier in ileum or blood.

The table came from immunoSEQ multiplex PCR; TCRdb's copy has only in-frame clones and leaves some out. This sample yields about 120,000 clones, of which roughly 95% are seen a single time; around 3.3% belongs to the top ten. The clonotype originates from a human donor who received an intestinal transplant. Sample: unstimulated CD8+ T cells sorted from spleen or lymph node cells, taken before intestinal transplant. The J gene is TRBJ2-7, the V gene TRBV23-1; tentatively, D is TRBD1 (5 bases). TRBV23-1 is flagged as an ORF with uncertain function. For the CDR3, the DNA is TGCGCCAGCACTCAACAATTCAATCAATCTGTTTTTATCAGGGATTCCTACGAGCAGTACTTC. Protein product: CASTQQFNQSVFIRDSYEQYF.